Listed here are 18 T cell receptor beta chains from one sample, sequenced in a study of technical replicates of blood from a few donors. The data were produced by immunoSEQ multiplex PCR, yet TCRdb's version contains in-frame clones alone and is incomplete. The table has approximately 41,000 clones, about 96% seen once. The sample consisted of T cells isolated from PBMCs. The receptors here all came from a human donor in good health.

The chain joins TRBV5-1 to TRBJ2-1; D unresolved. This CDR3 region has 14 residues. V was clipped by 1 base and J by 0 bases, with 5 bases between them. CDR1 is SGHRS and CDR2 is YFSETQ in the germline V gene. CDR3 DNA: TGCGCCAGCAGCTTGACGGGCTCCTACAATGAGCAGTTCTTC. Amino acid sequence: CASSLTGSYNEQFF.

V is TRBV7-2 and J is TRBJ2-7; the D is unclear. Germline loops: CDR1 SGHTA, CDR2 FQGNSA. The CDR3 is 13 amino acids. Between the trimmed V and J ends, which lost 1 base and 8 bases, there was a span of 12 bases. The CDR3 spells CASSLGTRGKQYF. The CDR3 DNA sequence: TGTGCCAGCAGCTTAGGTACCAGAGGAAAGCAGTACTTC.

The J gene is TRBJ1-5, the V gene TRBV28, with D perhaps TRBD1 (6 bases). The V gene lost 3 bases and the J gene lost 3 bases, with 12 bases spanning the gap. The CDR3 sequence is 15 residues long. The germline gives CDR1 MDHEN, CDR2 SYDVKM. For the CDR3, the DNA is TGTGCCAGCAGTTTCTTACAGGGTTCCAATCAGCCCCAGCATTTT. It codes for CASSFLQGSNQPQHF.

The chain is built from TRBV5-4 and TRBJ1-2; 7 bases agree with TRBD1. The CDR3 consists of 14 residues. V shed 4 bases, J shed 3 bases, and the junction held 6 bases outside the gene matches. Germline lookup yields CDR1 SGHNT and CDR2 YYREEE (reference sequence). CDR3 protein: CASSHGDRDYGYTF. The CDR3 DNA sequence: TGTGCCAGCAGCCATGGAGACAGGGACTATGGCTACACCTTC.

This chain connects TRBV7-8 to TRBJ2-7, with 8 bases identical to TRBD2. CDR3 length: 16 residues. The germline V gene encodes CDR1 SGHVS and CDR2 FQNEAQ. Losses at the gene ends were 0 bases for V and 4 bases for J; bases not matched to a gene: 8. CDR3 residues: CASSLAPPGGIYEQYF. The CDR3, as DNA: TGTGCCAGCAGCTTAGCCCCCCCGGGAGGGATTTACGAGCAGTACTTC.

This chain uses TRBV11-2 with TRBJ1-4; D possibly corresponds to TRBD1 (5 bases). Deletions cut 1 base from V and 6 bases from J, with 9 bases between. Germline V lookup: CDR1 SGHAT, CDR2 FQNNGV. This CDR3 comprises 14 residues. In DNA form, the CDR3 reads TGTGCCAGCAGCTTAGCGGGGGGTTATGAAAAACTGTTTTTT. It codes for CASSLAGGYEKLFF. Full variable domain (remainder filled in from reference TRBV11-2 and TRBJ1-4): EAGVAQSPRYKIIEKRQSVAFWCNPISGHATLYWYQQILGQGPKLLIQFQNNGVVDDSQLPKDRFSAERLKGVDSTLKIQPAKLEDSAVYLCASSLAGGYEKLFFGSGTQLSVL.

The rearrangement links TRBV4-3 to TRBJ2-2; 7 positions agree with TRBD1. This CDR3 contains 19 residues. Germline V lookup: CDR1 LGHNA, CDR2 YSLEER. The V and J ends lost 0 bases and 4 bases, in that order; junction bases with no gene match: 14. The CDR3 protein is CASSQDILRGLGSTGELFF. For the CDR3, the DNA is TGCGCCAGCAGCCAAGACATCCTGAGGGGGCTAGGGAGCACCGGGGAGCTGTTTTTT.

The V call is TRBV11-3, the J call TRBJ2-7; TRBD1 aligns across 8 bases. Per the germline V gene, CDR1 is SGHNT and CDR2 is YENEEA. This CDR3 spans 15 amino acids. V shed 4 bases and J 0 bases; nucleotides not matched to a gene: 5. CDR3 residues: CASSSQTGASYEQYF. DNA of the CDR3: TGTGCCAGCAGCTCCCAGACAGGGGCCTCCTACGAGCAGTACTTC.

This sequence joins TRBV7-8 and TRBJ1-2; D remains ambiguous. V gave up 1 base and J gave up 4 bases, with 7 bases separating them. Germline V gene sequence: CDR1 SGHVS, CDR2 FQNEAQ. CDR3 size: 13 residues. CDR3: CASSLEQSYGYTF. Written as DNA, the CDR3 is TGTGCCAGCAGCTTAGAACAGTCCTATGGCTACACCTTC.

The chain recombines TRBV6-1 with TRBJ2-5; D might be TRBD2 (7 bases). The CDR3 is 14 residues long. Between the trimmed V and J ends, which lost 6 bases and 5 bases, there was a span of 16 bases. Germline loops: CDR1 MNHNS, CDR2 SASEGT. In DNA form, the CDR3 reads TGTGCCAGCAGGGTACAGGGCGGGGGCGAGACCCAGTACTTC. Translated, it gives CASRVQGGGETQYF.

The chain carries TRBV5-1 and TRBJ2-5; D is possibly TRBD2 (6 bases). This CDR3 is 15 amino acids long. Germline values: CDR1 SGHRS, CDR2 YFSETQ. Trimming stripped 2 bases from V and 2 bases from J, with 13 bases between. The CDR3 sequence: CASSLDGTVQETQYF. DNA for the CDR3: TGCGCCAGCAGCTTAGACGGGACTGTTCAAGAGACCCAGTACTTC.

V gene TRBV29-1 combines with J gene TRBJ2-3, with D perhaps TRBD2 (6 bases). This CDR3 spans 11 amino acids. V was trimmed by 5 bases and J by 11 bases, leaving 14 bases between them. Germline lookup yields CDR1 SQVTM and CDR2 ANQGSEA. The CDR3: CSVLDVGGQYF. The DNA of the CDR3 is TGCAGCGTTTTGGATGTGGGAGGGCAGTATTTT.

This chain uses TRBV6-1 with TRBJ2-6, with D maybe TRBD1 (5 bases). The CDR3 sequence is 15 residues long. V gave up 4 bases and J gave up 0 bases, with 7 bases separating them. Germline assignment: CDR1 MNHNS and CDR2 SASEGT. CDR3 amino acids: CASSGQGSGANVLTF. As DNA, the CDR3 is TGTGCCAGCAGTGGGCAGGGCTCTGGGGCCAACGTCCTGACTTTC.

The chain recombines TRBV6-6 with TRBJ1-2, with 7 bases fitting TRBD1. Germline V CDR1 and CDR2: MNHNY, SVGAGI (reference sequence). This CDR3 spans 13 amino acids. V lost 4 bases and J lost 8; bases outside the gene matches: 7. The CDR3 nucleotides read TGTGCCAGCAGTTTCCCGGACAGGTTGGGCTACACCTTC. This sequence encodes CASSFPDRLGYTF.

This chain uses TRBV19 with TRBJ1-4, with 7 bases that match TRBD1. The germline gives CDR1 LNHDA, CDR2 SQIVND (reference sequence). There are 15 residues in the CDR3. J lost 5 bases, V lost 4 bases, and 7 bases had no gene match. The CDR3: CASSSSGTENEKLFF. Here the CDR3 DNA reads TGTGCCAGTAGTAGTTCCGGGACAGAAAATGAAAAACTGTTTTTT.

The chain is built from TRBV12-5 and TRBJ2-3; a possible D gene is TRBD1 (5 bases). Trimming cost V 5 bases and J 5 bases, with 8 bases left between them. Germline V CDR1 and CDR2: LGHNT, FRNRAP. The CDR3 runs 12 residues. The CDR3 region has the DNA TGTGCTAGTGGTCCCCAGGGAGATACGCAGTATTTT. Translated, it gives CASGPQGDTQYF.

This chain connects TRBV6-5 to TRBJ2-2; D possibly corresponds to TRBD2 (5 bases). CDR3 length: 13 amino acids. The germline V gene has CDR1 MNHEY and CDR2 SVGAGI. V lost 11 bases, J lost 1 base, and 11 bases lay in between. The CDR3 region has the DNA TGTGCCTCCAGCGGCCAGAACACCGGGGAGCTGTTTTTT. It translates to CASSGQNTGELFF.

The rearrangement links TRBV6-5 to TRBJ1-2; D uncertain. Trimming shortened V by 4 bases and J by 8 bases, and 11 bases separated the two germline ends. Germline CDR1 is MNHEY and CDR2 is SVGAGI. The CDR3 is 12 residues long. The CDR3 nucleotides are TGTGCCAGCAGTTCAGACTTACGGGGCTACACCTTC. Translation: CASSSDLRGYTF.